These 2 T cell receptor beta chains were all obtained from the same sample, sequenced in a study of tumor-infiltrating lymphocytes in primary liver carcinoma. Starting material for RNA and DNA co-extraction consisted of about 17-30 mg of unsorted bulk tissue. Starting material of roughly 0.45 ug total RNA yielded TCR beta cDNA via a constant-region primer. Nested multiplex PCR, run for three rounds with slightly modified ARM-PCR, yielded TCR beta libraries. PCR rounds one and two used TRBV1-TRBV30 forward primers with a C-beta reverse primer for 9 to 10 cycles each. TCRdb passed the multiplex PCR reads through MiXCR, listing each CDR3 protein once. Among 35,000 to 45,000 distinct CDR3 sequences listed, roughly 80% were seen once. The sample taken for sequencing was tumor-adjacent normal liver tissue. The source is a woman in her twenties or thirties with primary liver carcinoma and hepatitis B virus infection.

V usage is TRBV11-2 and J usage is TRBJ1-4; TRBD1 is a possible D gene (6 bases). Germline assignment: CDR1 SGHAT and CDR2 FQNNGV. This CDR3 has 15 amino acids. The CDR3 bases are TGTGTCAGGAGCTTGGGGCGCAGGGGACATGAAAAACTGTTTTTT. It codes for CVRSLGRRGHEKLFF.

Of note for this clonotype: A much larger clone is a single base away; this may be a read error. The chain carries TRBV6-6 and TRBJ1-4, with D possibly being TRBD1 (6 bases). Germline V gene sequence: CDR1 MNHNY, CDR2 SVGAGI (reference sequence). There are 13 residues in the CDR3. The CDR3 spells CVSSYRESEKLFF. The CDR3 nucleotides read TGTGTCAGCAGTTACAGGGAGAGTGAAAAACTGTTTTTT.